This T cell receptor beta chain was identified in a study of T-cell reconstitution after alpha-beta-depleted transplantation in children. Broader study findings: Counts and diversity of T cells one year after transplant came mostly from newly produced T cells. Surviving recipient T cells and thymic progenitors underlay high day-60 TCRbeta diversity in some patients. Expanded clones from the graft, numbering several hundred, reportedly supplied alpha-beta T cells about two months after transplant.

Trimming removed 2 bases from V and 6 bases from J, with 11 bases in between. The germline CDR1 and CDR2 sequences are SGHTA and FQGTGA. The CDR3 runs to 14 residues. This sample's TCRbeta library carried unique molecular identifier barcodes. One entry per CDR3 protein results from TCRdb running MiXCR on the PCR reads. This table has about 78,000 distinct CDR3 sequences, 14% appearing once. Turning to this clonotype: The antigen is undetermined.

Sequencing used PBMCs, mostly from graft donor cells, obtained 180 days after TCRalphabeta/CD19-depleted stem cell transplant. V gene TRBV7-3 combines with J gene TRBJ2-1, with D perhaps matching TRBD2 (5 bases). The TCR was taken from a male patient between 2 and 15 years old who had a stem cell transplant for acute lymphoblastic leukemia, so the T cells may come from the graft donor. The CDR3 DNA reads as TGTGCCAGCAGCTTATCAGGAGCGGCCAATGAGCAGTTCTTC. This gives the protein CASSLSGAANEQFF.